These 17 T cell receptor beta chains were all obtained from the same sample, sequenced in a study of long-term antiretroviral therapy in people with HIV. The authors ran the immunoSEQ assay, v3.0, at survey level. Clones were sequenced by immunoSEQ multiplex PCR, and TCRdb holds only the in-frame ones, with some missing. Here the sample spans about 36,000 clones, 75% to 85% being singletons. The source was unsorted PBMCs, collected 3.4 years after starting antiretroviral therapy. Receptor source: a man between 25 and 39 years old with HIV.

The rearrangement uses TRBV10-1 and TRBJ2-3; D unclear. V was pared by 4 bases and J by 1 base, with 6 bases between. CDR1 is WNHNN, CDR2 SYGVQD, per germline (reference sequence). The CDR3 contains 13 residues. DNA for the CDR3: TGCGCCAGCAGTGCCCTTGGCACAGATACGCAGTATTTT. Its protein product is CASSALGTDTQYF.

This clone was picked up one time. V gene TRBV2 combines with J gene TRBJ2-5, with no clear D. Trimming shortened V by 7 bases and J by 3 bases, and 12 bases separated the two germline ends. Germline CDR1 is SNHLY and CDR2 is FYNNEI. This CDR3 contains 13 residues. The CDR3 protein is CASTPRLKETQYF. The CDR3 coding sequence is TGTGCCAGCACCCCTAGACTTAAAGAGACCCAGTACTTC.

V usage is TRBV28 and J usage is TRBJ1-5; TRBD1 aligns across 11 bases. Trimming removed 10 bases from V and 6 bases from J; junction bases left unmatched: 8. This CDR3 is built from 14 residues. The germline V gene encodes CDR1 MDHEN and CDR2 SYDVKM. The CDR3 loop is CATRGQGGIQPQHF. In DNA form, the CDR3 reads TGTGCCACTAGGGGACAGGGGGGGATTCAGCCCCAGCATTTT.

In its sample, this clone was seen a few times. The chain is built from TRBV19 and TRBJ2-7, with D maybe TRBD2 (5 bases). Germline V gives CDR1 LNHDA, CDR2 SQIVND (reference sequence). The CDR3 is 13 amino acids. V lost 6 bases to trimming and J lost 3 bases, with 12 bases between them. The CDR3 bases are TGTGCCAGTAGGGCCTCGGGGATCTACGAGCAGTACTTC. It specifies CASRASGIYEQYF.

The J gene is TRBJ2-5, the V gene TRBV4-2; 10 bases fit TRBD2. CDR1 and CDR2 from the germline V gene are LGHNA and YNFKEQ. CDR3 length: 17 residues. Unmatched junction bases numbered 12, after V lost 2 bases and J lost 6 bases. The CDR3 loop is CASSQLLAGAGKKTQYF. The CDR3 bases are TGTGCCAGCAGCCAACTTCTAGCGGGAGCCGGGAAGAAGACCCAGTACTTC.

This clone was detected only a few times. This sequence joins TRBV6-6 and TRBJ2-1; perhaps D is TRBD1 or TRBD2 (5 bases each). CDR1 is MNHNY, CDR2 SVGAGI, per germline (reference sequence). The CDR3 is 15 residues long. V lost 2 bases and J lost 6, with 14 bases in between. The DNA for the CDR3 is TGTGCCAGCAGTTACCGCACCCAGGGACCCAATGAGCAGTTCTTC. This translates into CASSYRTQGPNEQFF.

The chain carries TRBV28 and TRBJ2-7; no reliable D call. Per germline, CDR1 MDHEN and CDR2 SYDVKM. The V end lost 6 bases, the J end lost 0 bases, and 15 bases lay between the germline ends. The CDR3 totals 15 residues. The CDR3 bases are TGTGCCAGCAGCAGATACACACCAGTCTCCTACGAGCAGTACTTC. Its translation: CASSRYTPVSYEQYF. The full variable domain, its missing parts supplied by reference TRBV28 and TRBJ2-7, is DVKVTQSSRYLVKRTGEKVFLECVQDMDHENMFWYRQDPGLGLRLIYFSYDVKMKEKGDIPEGYSVSREKKERFSLILESASTNQTSMYLCASSRYTPVSYEQYFGPGTRLTVT.

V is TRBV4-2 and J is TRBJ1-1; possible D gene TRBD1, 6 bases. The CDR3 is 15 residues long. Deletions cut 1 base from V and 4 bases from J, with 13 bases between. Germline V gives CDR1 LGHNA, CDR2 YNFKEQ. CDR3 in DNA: TGTGCCAGCAGCCAAGCGCACAGGGTGAGCACTGAAGCTTTCTTT. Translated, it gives CASSQAHRVSTEAFF.

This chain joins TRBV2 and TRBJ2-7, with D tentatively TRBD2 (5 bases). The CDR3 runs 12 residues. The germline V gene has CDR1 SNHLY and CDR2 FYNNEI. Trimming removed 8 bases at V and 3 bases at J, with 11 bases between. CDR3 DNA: TGTGCCAGCCGGGATCTAGGCTACGAGCAGTACTTC. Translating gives CASRDLGYEQYF.

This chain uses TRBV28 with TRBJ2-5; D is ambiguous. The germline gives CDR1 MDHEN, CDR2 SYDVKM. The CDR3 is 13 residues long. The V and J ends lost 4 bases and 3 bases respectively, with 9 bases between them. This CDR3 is CASSSRSKETQYF. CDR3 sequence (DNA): TGTGCCAGCAGTTCCCGGTCCAAAGAGACCCAGTACTTC.

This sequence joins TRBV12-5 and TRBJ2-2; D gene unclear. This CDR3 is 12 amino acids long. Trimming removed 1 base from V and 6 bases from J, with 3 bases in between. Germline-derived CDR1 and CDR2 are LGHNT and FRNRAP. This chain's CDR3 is CASGLGPGELFF. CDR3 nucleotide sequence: TGTGCTAGTGGTTTGGGGCCCGGGGAGCTGTTTTTT.

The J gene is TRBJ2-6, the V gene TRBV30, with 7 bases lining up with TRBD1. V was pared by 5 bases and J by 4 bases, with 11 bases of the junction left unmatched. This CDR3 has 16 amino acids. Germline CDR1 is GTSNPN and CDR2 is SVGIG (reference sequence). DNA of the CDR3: TGTGCCTGGGCTGACAGGGCGTCGGGCGGGGCCAACGTCCTGACTTTC. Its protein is CAWADRASGGANVLTF.

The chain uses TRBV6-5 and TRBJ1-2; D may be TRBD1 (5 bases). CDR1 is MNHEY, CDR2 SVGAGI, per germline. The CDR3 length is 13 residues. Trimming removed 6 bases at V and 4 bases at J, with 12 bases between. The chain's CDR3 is CASRSRVSYGYTF. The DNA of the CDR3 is TGTGCCAGCAGGTCCAGGGTGAGCTATGGCTACACCTTC.

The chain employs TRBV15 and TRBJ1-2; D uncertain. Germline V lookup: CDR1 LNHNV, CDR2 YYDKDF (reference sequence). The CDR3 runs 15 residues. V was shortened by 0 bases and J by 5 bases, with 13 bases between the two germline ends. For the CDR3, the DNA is TGTGCCACCAGCAGAGAAATCACACGAGAATATGGCTACACCTTC. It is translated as CATSREITREYGYTF.

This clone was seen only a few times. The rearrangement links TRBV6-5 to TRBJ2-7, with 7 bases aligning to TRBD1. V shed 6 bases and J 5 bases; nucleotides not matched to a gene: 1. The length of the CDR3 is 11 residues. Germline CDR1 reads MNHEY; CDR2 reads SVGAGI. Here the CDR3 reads CASSTGDEQYF. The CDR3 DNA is TGTGCCAGCAGCACAGGGGACGAGCAGTACTTC.

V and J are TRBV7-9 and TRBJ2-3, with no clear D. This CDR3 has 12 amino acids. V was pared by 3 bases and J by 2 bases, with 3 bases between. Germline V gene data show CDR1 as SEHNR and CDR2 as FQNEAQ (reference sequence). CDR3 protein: CASSFITDTQYF. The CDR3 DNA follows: TGTGCCAGCAGCTTTATCACAGATACGCAGTATTTT.

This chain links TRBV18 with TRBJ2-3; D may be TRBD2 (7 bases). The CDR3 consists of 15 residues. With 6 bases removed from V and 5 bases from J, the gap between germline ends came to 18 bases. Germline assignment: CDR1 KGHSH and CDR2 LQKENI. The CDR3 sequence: CASSPRGGAGDTQYF. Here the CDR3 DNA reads TGTGCCAGCTCGCCGCGAGGGGGGGCAGGAGATACGCAGTATTTT.